The rows below give T cell receptor beta chains drawn from one sample of a study. Via MiXCR, TCRdb re-called the RT-PCR reads, giving one row per CDR3 protein. Among about 680,000 distinct CDR3 sequences listed, around 14% were seen once. The sample comprised memory CD4+ T cells from blood. The receptors shown here come from a female donor in good health, serving as a healthy control. Both conserved end residues are part of each CDR3. A D gene is named only where the DNA matches it firmly. Clone sizes are given selectively: once, few, many, or a class where the clone is expanded.

v_gene	d_gene	abundance	j_gene	CDR3aa	CDR3nt
TRBV7-2	NA	NA	TRBJ1-5	CASSFSASGETQHF	TGTGCCAGCAGCTTTTCTGCTAGCGGGGAGACCCAGCATTTT
TRBV7-2	NA	few	TRBJ2-1	CASTQNSYNNEQFF	TGTGCCAGCACCCAGAACAGCTACAACAATGAGCAGTTCTTC
TRBV20-1	NA	many	TRBJ2-1	CSAPRRGGADNEQFF	TGCAGTGCTCCCCGTCGGGGAGGCGCTGACAATGAGCAGTTCTTC
TRBV4-3	NA	NA	TRBJ1-2	CASSQEPRRSTNGYTF	TGCGCCAGCAGCCAAGAGCCCCGGCGGAGTACGAATGGCTACACCTTC
TRBV7-2	NA	NA	TRBJ2-7	CASSSPGLLNYEQYF	TGTGCCAGCAGCTCGCCGGGACTCTTGAACTACGAGCAGTACTTC
TRBV10-3	NA	many	TRBJ2-1	CATGENNEQFF	TGTGCCACGGGGGAGAACAATGAGCAGTTCTTC
TRBV28	NA	NA	TRBJ1-1	CASSFSNGGAFF	TGTGCCAGCAGTTTCAGTAACGGCGGGGCTTTCTTT
TRBV29-1	NA	many	TRBJ2-4	CSVFRGNIQYF	TGCAGCGTTTTCAGGGGAAACATTCAGTACTTC
TRBV11-1	NA	few	TRBJ1-1	CASSAAQYTEAFF	TGTGCCAGCAGCGCAGCCCAGTACACTGAAGCTTTCTTT
TRBV5-1	TRBD2	few	TRBJ2-1	CASSFNLAGVYNEQFF	TGCGCCAGCAGCTTTAACCTAGCGGGAGTCTACAATGAGCAGTTCTTC
TRBV4-3	TRBD1	few	TRBJ2-7	CASSPKRTGGSYEQYF	TGCGCCAGCAGCCCTAAGAGGACAGGGGGCTCCTACGAGCAGTACTTC
TRBV28	NA	once	TRBJ1-1	CASRRDSRAFF	TGTGCCAGCAGGAGAGACAGCCGAGCTTTCTTT
TRBV24-1	NA	few	TRBJ2-1	CATSDFWGYEQFF	TGTGCCACCAGTGATTTTTGGGGGTATGAGCAGTTCTTC
TRBV9	NA	many	TRBJ2-7	CASSVAPAREQYF	TGTGCCAGCAGCGTAGCACCGGCTCGGGAGCAGTACTTC
TRBV20-1	NA	few	TRBJ2-1	CSAGIYNEQFF	TGCAGTGCCGGGATTTACAATGAGCAGTTCTTC
TRBV28	NA	NA	TRBJ2-5	CASSFLVGGQETQYF	TGTGCCAGCAGTTTTCTGGTGGGCGGCCAAGAGACCCAGTACTTC
TRBV3-1	NA	NA	TRBJ2-2	CASSHSTGELFF	TGTGCCAGCAGCCACTCCACCGGGGAGCTGTTTTTT
TRBV6-2/TRBV6-3	NA	NA	TRBJ1-4	CASTDPTESYMTNEKLFF	TGTGCCAGCACTGATCCGACGGAGTCCTACATGACTAATGAAAAACTGTTTTTT
TRBV6-2/TRBV6-3	NA	NA	TRBJ1-5	CASSSGHSGNQPQHF	TGTGCCAGCAGTTCTGGACACTCCGGCAATCAGCCCCAGCATTTT
TRBV6-2/TRBV6-3	TRBD1	NA	TRBJ2-1	CASSTLTGAEQFF	TGTGCCAGCAGTACCCTCACAGGGGCTGAGCAGTTCTTC
TRBV10-1	NA	few	TRBJ2-5	CASSDTRMETQYF	TGCGCCAGCAGCGATACTAGAATGGAGACCCAGTACTTC
TRBV7-2	NA	few	TRBJ2-1	CASSLRAGRDSYNEQFF	TGTGCCAGCAGCTTAAGGGCTGGCAGGGACTCCTACAATGAGCAGTTCTTC
TRBV20-1	TRBD2	many	TRBJ2-1	CSARQGAGAPNNEQFF	TGCAGTGCTAGACAAGGAGCGGGGGCCCCAAACAATGAGCAGTTCTTC
TRBV18	TRBD1	NA	TRBJ2-3	CASSPLGQGGKDTQYF	TGTGCCAGCTCACCACTGGGACAGGGTGGTAAAGATACGCAGTATTTT
TRBV5-1	TRBD2	NA	TRBJ2-1	CATNAGGSSYNEQFF	TGCGCCACCAACGCGGGGGGTAGCTCCTACAATGAGCAGTTCTTC
TRBV9	NA	many	TRBJ2-2	CASSVRGTVNTGELFF	TGTGCCAGCAGCGTAAGGGGGACTGTGAACACCGGGGAGCTGTTTTTT
TRBV6-2/TRBV6-3	NA	many	TRBJ2-1	CASSYSGLEQFF	TGTGCCAGCAGTTACTCAGGACTAGAGCAGTTCTTC
TRBV6-5	NA	many	TRBJ1-4	CASTRHSGNEKLFF	TGTGCCAGTACCCGACATTCCGGAAATGAAAAACTGTTTTTT
TRBV7-2	NA	NA	TRBJ1-2	CASNLPRGGGNGYTF	TGTGCCAGCAACCTCCCCCGAGGAGGGGGGAATGGCTACACCTTC
TRBV29-1	TRBD1	NA	TRBJ1-1	CSVIRDRNTEAFF	TGCAGCGTCATCCGGGACAGGAACACTGAAGCTTTCTTT